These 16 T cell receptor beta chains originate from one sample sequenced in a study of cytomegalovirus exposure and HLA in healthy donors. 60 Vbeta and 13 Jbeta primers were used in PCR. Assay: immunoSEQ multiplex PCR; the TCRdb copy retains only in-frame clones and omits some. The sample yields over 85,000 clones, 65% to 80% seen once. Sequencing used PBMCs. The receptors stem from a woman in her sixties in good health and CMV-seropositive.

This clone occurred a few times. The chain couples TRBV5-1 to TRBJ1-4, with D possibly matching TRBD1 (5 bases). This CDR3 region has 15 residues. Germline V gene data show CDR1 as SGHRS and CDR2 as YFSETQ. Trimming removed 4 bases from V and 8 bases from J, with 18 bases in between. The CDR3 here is CASSAGLALGEKLFF. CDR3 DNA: TGCGCCAGCAGCGCGGGACTGGCCTTGGGGGAAAAACTGTTTTTT.

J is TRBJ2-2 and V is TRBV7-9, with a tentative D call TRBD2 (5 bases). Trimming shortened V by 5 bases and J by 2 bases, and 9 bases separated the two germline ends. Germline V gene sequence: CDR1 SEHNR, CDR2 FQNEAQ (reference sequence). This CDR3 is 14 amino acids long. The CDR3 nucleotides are TGTGCCAGCAGCAAGGACTCAAACACCGGGGAGCTGTTTTTT. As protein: CASSKDSNTGELFF.

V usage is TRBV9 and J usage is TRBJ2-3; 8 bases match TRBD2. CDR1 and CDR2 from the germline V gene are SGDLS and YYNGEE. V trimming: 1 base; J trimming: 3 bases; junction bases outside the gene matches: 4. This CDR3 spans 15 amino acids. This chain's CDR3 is CASSVYAGGTDTQYF. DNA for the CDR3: TGTGCCAGCAGCGTATACGCGGGAGGTACAGATACGCAGTATTTT.

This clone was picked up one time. CDR3 DNA: TGTGCCAGCAGCCCAGGGGGCCATAGGAACACCGGGGAGCTGTTTTTT. Encoded protein: CASSPGGHRNTGELFF. V usage is TRBV11-2 and J usage is TRBJ2-2; TRBD1 agrees at 8 bases. V trimming: 5 bases; J trimming: 1 base; junction bases outside the gene matches: 6. Germline V lookup: CDR1 SGHAT, CDR2 FQNNGV. The CDR3 length is 16 residues.

Here the CDR3 reads CASSPTGIPNEQYF. Here the CDR3 DNA reads TGTGCCAGCTCACCAACGGGGATTCCCAACGAGCAGTACTTC. This chain links TRBV18 with TRBJ2-7, with D maybe TRBD2 (5 bases). The germline V gene has CDR1 KGHSH and CDR2 LQKENI. Trimming pared 2 bases from V and 5 bases from J, leaving 13 bases between. This CDR3 is 14 amino acids long.

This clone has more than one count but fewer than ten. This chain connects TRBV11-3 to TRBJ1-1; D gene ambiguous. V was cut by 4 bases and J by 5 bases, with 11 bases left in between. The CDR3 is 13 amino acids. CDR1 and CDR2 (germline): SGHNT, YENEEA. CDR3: CASSSSERTEAFF. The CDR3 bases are TGTGCCAGCAGCTCCTCCGAGAGGACTGAAGCTTTCTTT. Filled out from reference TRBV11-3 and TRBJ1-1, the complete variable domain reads EAGVVQSPRYKIIEKKQPVAFWCNPISGHNTLYWYLQNLGQGPELLIRYENEEAVDDSQLPKDRFSAERLKGVDSTLKIQPAELGDSAVYLCASSSSERTEAFFGQGTRLTVV.

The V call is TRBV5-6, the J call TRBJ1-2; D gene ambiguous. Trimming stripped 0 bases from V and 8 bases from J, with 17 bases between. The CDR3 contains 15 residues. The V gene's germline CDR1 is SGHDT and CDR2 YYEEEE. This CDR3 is CASSLGVSGRGGYTF. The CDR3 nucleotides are TGTGCCAGCAGCTTGGGTGTTTCCGGGCGGGGAGGCTACACCTTC.

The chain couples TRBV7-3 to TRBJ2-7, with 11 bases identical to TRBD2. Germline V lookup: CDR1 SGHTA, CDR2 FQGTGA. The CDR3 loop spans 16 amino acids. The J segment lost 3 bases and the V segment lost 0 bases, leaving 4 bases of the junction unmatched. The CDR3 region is CASSLTLTSGSYEQYF. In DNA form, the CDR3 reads TGTGCCAGCAGCTTAACCCTAACTAGCGGGAGCTACGAGCAGTACTTC.

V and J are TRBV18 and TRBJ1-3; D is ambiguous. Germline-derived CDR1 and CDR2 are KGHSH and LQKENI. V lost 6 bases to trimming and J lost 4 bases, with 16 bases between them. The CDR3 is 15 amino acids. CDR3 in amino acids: CASSRLGGAGNTIYF. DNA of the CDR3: TGTGCCAGCTCCCGGTTGGGAGGAGCAGGAAACACCATATATTTT.

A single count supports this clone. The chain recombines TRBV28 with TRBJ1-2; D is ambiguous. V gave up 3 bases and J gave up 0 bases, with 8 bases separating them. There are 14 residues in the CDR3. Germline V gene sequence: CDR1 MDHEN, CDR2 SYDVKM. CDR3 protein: CASSFPTTNYGYTF. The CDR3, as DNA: TGTGCCAGCAGTTTCCCGACAACTAACTATGGCTACACCTTC.

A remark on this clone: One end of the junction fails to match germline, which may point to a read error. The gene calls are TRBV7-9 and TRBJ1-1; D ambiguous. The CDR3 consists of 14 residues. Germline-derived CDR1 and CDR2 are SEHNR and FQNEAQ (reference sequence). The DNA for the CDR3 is TGTTCCAGCAGCTTAGAAACAGCGAACACTGAAGCTTTCTTT. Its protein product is CSSSLETANTEAFF.

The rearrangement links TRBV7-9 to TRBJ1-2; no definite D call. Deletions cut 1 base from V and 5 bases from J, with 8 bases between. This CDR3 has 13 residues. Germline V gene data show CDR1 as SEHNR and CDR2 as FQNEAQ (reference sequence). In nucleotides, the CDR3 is TGTGCCAGCAGCTTAGAGCCCGATTATGGCTACACCTTC. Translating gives CASSLEPDYGYTF.

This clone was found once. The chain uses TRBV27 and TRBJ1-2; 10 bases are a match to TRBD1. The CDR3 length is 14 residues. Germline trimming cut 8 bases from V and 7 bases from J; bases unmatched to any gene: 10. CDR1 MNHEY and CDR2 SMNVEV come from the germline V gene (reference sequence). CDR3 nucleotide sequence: TGTGCCAGCGCGGGACAGGGGCCGTTTCGTGGCTACACCTTC. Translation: CASAGQGPFRGYTF.

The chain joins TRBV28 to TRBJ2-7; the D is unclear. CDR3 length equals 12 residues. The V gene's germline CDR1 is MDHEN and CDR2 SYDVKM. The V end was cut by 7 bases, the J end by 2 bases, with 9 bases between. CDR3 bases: TGTGCCAGCACCCTTTCCCCCTACGAGCAGTACTTC. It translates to CASTLSPYEQYF.

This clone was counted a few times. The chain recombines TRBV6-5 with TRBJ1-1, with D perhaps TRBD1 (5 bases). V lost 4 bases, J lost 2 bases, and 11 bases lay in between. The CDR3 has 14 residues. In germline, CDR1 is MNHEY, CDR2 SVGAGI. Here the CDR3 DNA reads TGTGCCAGCAGTTCCCTGGGGGGAAACACTGAAGCTTTCTTT. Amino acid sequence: CASSSLGGNTEAFF.

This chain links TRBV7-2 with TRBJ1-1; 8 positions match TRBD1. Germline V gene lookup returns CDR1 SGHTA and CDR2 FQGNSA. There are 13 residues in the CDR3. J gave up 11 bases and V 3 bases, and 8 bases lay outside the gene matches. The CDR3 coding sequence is TGTGCCAGCAGCTTCGCGGACAGGGAGGTTGCTTTCTTT. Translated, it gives CASSFADREVAFF.